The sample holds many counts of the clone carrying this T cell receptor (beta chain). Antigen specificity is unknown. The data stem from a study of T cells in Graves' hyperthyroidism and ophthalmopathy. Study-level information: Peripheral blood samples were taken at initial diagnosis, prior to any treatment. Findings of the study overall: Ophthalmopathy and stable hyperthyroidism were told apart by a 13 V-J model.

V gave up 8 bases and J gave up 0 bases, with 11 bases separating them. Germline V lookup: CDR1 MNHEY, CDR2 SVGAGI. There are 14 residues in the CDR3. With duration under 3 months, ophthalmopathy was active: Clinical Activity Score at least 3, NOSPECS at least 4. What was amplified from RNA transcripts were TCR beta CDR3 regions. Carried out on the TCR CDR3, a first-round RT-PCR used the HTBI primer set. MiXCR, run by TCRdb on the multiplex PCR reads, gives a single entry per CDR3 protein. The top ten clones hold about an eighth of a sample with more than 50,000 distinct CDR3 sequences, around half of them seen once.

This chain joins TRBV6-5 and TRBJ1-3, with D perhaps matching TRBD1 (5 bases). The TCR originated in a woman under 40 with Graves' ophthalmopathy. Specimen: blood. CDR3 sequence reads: CASRQTFSGNTIYF. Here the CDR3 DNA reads TGTGCCAGCCGACAGACCTTCTCTGGAAACACCATATATTTT.